The present TCR beta chain was sequenced within a study of blood T cell repertoires in COVID-19. Generated by immunoSEQ multiplex PCR, the TCRdb table keeps only in-frame clones and is missing some. This repertoire shows approximately 110,000 clones, more than 70% found once; its top ten account for approximately 5%. V shed 6 bases and J 2 bases; nucleotides not matched to a gene: 4. The CDR3 sequence is 14 residues long. Per germline, CDR1 MNHEY and CDR2 SMNVEV (reference sequence). The rearrangement joins TRBV27 to TRBJ1-5; 7 bases match TRBD1. The sequencing sample was made of peripheral blood. This receptor was identified in a human donor in a cohort sampled during active COVID-19. The CDR3 DNA reads as TGTGCCAGCAGCTACAGGGGAGGCAATCAGCCCCAGCATTTT. Protein product: CASSYRGGNQPQHF.